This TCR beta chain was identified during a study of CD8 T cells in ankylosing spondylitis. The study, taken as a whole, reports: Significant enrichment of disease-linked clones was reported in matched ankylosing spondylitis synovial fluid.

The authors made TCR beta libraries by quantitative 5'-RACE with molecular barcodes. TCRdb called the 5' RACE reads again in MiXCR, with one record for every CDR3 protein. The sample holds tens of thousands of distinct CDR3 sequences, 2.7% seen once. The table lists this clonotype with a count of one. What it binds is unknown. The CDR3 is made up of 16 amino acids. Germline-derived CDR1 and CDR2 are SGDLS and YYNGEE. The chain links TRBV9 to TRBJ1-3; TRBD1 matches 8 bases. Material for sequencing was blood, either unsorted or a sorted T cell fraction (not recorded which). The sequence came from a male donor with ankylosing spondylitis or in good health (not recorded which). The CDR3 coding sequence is TGTCTCAGCAGCTGGGGACAGGCGAGCTCTGGAAACACCATATATTTT. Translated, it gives CLSSWGQASSGNTIYF. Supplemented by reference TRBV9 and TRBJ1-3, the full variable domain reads DSGVTQTPKHLITATGQRVTLRCSPRSGDLSVYWYQQSLDQGLQFLIQYYNGEERAKGNILERFSAQQFPDLHSELNLSSLELGDSALYFCLSSWGQASSGNTIYFGEGSWLTVV.